This T cell receptor (beta chain) was observed in a study of blood T cells in healthy people across ages. Study observations and caveats: More naive CD4+ cells and higher diversity were found in long-lived than in aged donors.

A sample-barcoded 5' primer and a J-beta primer mix were used in a second PCR of roughly 7 to 12 cycles. A single record per CDR3 protein comes from TCRdb applying MiXCR to the 5' RACE reads. Altogether approximately 780,000 distinct CDR3 sequences are present, roughly 24% being singletons, with the ten largest covering under 3%. Comment on this clonotype: Its antigen is still unknown.

Trimming removed 6 bases at V and 3 bases at J, with 12 bases between. The CDR3 sequence is 13 residues long. The germline V gene has CDR1 MDHEN and CDR2 SYDVKM. The same data also contributed to another study, on T cells of mothers and their children. Per that paper: In each mother, TCR beta CDR3 reads exceeded 8 million; in each child, they numbered a few million.

Sequencing was performed on blood. The sequence derives from a boy younger than 18 in good health. The chain couples TRBV28 to TRBJ2-7; D assignment may be TRBD1 or TRBD2 (5 bases each). The CDR3, as DNA: TGTGCCAGCAGGGGGGACGGGGACTACGAGCAGTACTTC. It is translated as CASRGDGDYEQYF.